This entry concerns a single T cell receptor beta chain. What it recognizes is unknown. These data originate in a study of T cell responses to AZD1222 COVID-19 vaccine. Regarding the study as a whole: With two AZD1222 doses given, Spike-specific TCR breadth and depth both rose. Clonal diversity may have been underestimated, and the donors were mostly white British, with more females than males.

Some clones are missing from TCRdb's copy, which holds only in-frame ones; the method was immunoSEQ multiplex PCR. The data show 18,000 or so clones, about nine tenths seen once. The J segment lost 5 bases and the V segment lost 4 bases, leaving 17 bases of the junction unmatched. Germline V gene lookup returns CDR1 PRHDT and CDR2 FYEKMQ (reference sequence). The CDR3 consists of 19 residues. The study pooled second doses at about 4 or about 12 weeks. The source of this sequence is an adult who received the AZD1222 COVID-19 vaccine. The V and J genes are TRBV13 and TRBJ2-7; the match to TRBD2 covers 13 bases. The sample was peripheral blood, taken 28 days after the second AZD1222 dose. The CDR3 is CASSSVGLAGEMSVHEQYF. CDR3 DNA: TGTGCCAGCAGCTCCGTCGGACTAGCGGGAGAAATGTCGGTGCACGAGCAGTACTTC.